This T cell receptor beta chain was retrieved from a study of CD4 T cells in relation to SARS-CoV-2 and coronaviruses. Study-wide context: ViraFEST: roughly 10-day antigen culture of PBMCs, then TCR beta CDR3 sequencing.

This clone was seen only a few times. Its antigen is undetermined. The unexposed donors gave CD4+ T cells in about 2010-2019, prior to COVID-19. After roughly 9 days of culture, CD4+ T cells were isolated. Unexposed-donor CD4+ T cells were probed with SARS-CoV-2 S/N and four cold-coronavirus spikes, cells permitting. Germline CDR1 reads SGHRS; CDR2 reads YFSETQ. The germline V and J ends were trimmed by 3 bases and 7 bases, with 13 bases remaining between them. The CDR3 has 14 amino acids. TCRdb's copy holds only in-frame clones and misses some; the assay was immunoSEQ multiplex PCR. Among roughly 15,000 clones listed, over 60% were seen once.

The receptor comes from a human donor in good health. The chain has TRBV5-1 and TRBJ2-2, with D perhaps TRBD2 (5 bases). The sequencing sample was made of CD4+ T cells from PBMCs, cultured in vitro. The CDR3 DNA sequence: TGCGCCAGCAGCTCCGGGGATCAGGACGGGGAGCTGTTTTTT. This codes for CASSSGDQDGELFF.